These 15 T cell receptor beta chains share one sample of origin, sequenced in a study of blood T cell repertoires in COVID-19. TCRdb keeps only in-frame clones here, not all; method: immunoSEQ multiplex PCR. The table shows approximately 300,000 clones, with over 85% occurring only once. Sequenced sample: PBMCs or T cells enriched from blood (not recorded which). All receptors derive from a man in his sixties who had recovered from COVID-19.

CDR3 protein: CASSTGVWGLAQPQHF. The DNA of the CDR3 is TGTGCCAGCAGCACAGGGGTTTGGGGTTTGGCTCAGCCCCAGCATTTT. The chain joins TRBV6-2 or TRBV6-3 to TRBJ1-5, with TRBD1 matching over 7 bases. Germline V CDR1 and CDR2: MNHEY, SVGEGT. This CDR3 has 16 residues. Losses at the gene ends were 6 bases for V and 6 bases for J; bases not matched to a gene: 14.

The chain combines TRBV7-2 with TRBJ1-1; D is unclear. Germline loops: CDR1 SGHTA, CDR2 FQGNSA. The V gene lost 1 base and the J gene lost 4 bases, with 13 bases spanning the gap. CDR3 length: 15 residues. The CDR3 region is CASSLVRVRGTEAFF. The CDR3, as DNA: TGTGCCAGCAGCTTAGTACGGGTTCGGGGCACTGAAGCTTTCTTT.

Turning to this clone: Distinct nucleotide sequences in the sample also encode this CDR3. V gene TRBV5-1 combines with J gene TRBJ2-2; D might be TRBD2 (6 bases). V was pared by 0 bases and J by 1 base, with 7 bases between. This CDR3 contains 15 residues. Per the germline V gene, CDR1 is SGHRS and CDR2 is YFSETQ. CDR3 sequence: CASSLGSGNTGELFF. CDR3 DNA: TGCGCCAGCAGCTTGGGTAGCGGGAACACCGGGGAGCTGTTTTTT. Variable domain in full (rest from reference TRBV5-1 and TRBJ2-2): KAGVTQTPRYLIKTRGQQVTLSCSPISGHRSVSWYQQTPGQGLQFLFEYFSETQRNKGNFPGRFSGRQFSNSRSEMNVSTLELGDSALYLCASSLGSGNTGELFFGEGSRLTVL.

This rearrangement joins TRBV7-9 to TRBJ1-6; 9 bases are shared with TRBD1. CDR3 size: 17 residues. Germline assignment: CDR1 SEHNR and CDR2 FQNEAQ (reference sequence). V gave up 4 bases and J gave up 1 base; unmatched junction bases: 5. The CDR3 loop reads CASSSGTGISYNSPLHF. CDR3 sequence (DNA): TGTGCCAGCAGCTCCGGGACAGGGATATCCTATAATTCACCCCTCCACTTT.

The chain links TRBV5-1 to TRBJ2-1; D not resolved. The CDR3 has 13 residues. V was shortened by 2 bases and J by 3 bases, with 6 bases between the two germline ends. Germline lookup yields CDR1 SGHRS and CDR2 YFSETQ. The CDR3 coding sequence is TGCGCCAGCAGCTTCACTTTCTACAATGAGCAGTTCTTC. Translated, it gives CASSFTFYNEQFF. Together with reference TRBV5-1 and TRBJ2-1, the CDR3 gives the full variable domain: KAGVTQTPRYLIKTRGQQVTLSCSPISGHRSVSWYQQTPGQGLQFLFEYFSETQRNKGNFPGRFSGRQFSNSRSEMNVSTLELGDSALYLCASSFTFYNEQFFGPGTRLTVL.

J is TRBJ2-1 and V is TRBV5-1; TRBD2 matches 10 bases. CDR3 length equals 16 residues. CDR1 and CDR2 from the germline V gene are SGHRS and YFSETQ. Trimming at V came to 3 bases and at J to 7 bases, leaving 10 bases not matched to a gene. The CDR3 DNA reads TGCGCCAGCAGCTCAACCGGGACTAGCGACATGAATGAGCAGTTCTTC. Translated, it gives CASSSTGTSDMNEQFF.

The genes are TRBV9 and TRBJ1-6; 8 bases fit TRBD1. This CDR3 contains 14 residues. The junction had 4 bases not matched to a gene; V was cut back by 2 bases and J by 9 bases. Germline V lookup: CDR1 SGDLS, CDR2 YYNGEE. CDR3 region: CASSVTGEGSPLHF. The CDR3, as DNA: TGTGCCAGCAGCGTGACAGGGGAGGGTTCACCCCTCCACTTT.

The sample holds one count of this clone. The chain uses TRBV4-2 and TRBJ1-5; TRBD1 might be the D (5 bases). V shed 0 bases and J shed 3 bases, with 18 bases lying between them. Germline V gene lookup returns CDR1 LGHNA and CDR2 YNFKEQ. CDR3 length: 18 amino acids. CDR3 nucleotide sequence: TGTGCCAGCAGCCAAGAGTCGGTGGGGGGGTCGAACAATCAGCCCCAGCATTTT. Amino acids: CASSQESVGGSNNQPQHF.

The chain has TRBV19 and TRBJ1-2; TRBD1 agrees at 7 bases. This CDR3 is 15 amino acids long. V gave up 8 bases and J gave up 8 bases; unmatched junction bases: 17. Germline V CDR1 and CDR2: LNHDA, SQIVND (reference sequence). CDR3 sequence: CASRQGSAARGGYTF. CDR3 bases: TGTGCCAGTCGACAGGGCTCCGCTGCAAGGGGGGGCTACACCTTC.

The genes are TRBV9 and TRBJ2-7; 10 nucleotides align to TRBD1. The CDR3 extends over 14 amino acids. Germline V gene data show CDR1 as SGDLS and CDR2 as YYNGEE. V shed 2 bases, J shed 6 bases, and the junction held 5 bases outside the gene matches. Written as DNA, the CDR3 is TGTGCCAGCAGCGTCGGACAGGGGGTTAGCGAGCAGTACTTC. This sequence encodes CASSVGQGVSEQYF.

This chain uses TRBV24-1 with TRBJ1-2; unclear D gene. The CDR3 covers 12 residues. Per germline, CDR1 KGHDR and CDR2 SFDVKD. Trimming removed 6 bases from V and 3 bases from J, with 7 bases in between. CDR3 sequence reads: CATSLGDYGYTF. CDR3 DNA: TGTGCCACCAGTCTGGGAGACTATGGCTACACCTTC.

The chain employs TRBV2 and TRBJ1-6; D might be TRBD1 (6 bases). CDR1 and CDR2 (germline): SNHLY, FYNNEI. Trimming stripped 0 bases from V and 9 bases from J, with 12 bases between. The CDR3 is 15 residues long. CDR3 coding DNA: TGTGCCAGCAGTGAAGCGTCGGGACAAGCTTCACCCCTCCACTTT. Amino acid sequence: CASSEASGQASPLHF.

The CDR3 protein is CASSQGGTSGIGEQFF. In DNA form, the CDR3 reads TGTGCCAGCAGCCAAGGTGGGACTAGCGGGATTGGTGAGCAGTTCTTC. The chain joins TRBV4-2 to TRBJ2-1; 13 bases align to TRBD2. The CDR3 has 16 residues. V dropped 1 base and J dropped 9; count of bases not matched to a gene: 6. Germline-derived CDR1 and CDR2 are LGHNA and YNFKEQ.

Written as DNA, the CDR3 is TGCGCCAGCAGCTTGGAGGGACAATTTCAACCCCAGCATTTT. It translates to CASSLEGQFQPQHF. The chain uses TRBV5-1 and TRBJ1-5; D might be TRBD1 (6 bases). The CDR3 loop spans 14 amino acids. The V end was cut by 0 bases, the J end by 10 bases, with 14 bases between. The germline CDR1 and CDR2 sequences are SGHRS and YFSETQ.

This chain joins TRBV4-3 and TRBJ1-1, with TRBD1 as a possible D gene (5 bases). Germline values: CDR1 LGHNA, CDR2 YSLEER. V lost 3 bases and J 1 base, leaving 9 bases between the germline ends. The CDR3 is 14 residues long. CDR3: CASSHLQGNTEAFF. CDR3 sequence (DNA): TGCGCCAGCAGCCATCTGCAGGGGAACACTGAAGCTTTCTTT.